This record covers a single T cell receptor (beta chain). The data derive from a study of T cell changes during pregnancy in multiple sclerosis. Using immunoSEQ multiplex PCR, the repertoire was profiled, and TCRdb retains in-frame clones only, with some absent. The sample records around 75,000 clones, around 89% being singletons. Germline V CDR1 and CDR2: SGHTA, FQGNSA. The CDR3 covers 16 residues. With 4 bases removed from V and 1 base from J, the gap between germline ends came to 15 bases. This specimen consisted of peripheral blood, obtained in the first trimester of pregnancy. The clonotype was recovered from a female donor in good health, enrolled as a control in a pregnancy study. The chain carries TRBV7-2 and TRBJ2-3; perhaps TRBD1 as D (6 bases). The CDR3 spells CASSWGPSRGTDTQYF. The CDR3 nucleotides read TGTGCCAGCAGCTGGGGGCCCTCAAGGGGCACAGATACGCAGTATTTT.